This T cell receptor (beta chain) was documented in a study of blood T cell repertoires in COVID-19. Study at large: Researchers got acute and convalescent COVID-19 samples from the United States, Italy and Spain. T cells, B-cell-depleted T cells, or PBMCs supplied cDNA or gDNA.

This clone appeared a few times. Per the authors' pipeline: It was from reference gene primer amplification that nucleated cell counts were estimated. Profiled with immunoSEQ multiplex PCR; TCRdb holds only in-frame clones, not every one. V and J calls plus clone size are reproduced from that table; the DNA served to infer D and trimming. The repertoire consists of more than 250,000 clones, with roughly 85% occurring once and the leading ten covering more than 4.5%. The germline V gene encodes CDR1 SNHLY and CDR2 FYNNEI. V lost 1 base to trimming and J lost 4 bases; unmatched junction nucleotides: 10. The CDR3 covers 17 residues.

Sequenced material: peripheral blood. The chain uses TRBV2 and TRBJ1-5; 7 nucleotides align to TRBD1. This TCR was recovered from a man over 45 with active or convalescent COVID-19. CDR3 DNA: TGTGCCAGCAGTGAAGGGTCGGCCAGGGGGTTTAATCAGCCCCAGCATTTT. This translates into CASSEGSARGFNQPQHF.